A single sample gave rise to the 5 T cell receptor beta chains below, sequenced in a study of T cell clones after liver transplantation. The data were produced by immunoSEQ multiplex PCR, yet TCRdb's version contains in-frame clones alone and is incomplete. This table has 45,000 to 60,000 clones, approximately 63% appearing once. Sequenced here: CD4+ T cells from blood, sampled at the roughly 16-month timepoint. These TCRs come from a human patient who received a liver transplant. T cells may partly derive from the graft donor.

The gene calls are TRBV25-1 and TRBJ2-1; D ambiguous. This CDR3 has 11 residues. Germline CDR1 is MGHDK and CDR2 is SYGVNS. The V end lost 4 bases, the J end lost 9 bases, and 7 bases lay between the germline ends. This CDR3 reads CASSAVLEQFF. CDR3 DNA sequence: TGTGCCAGCAGTGCAGTCCTTGAGCAGTTCTTC.

This chain connects TRBV2 to TRBJ1-5; D ambiguous. This CDR3 contains 17 residues. V was pared by 3 bases and J by 0 bases, with 15 bases between. Germline V lookup: CDR1 SNHLY, CDR2 FYNNEI. The CDR3 coding sequence is TGTGCCAGCAGTGAGAGTGGACTTTTCTATAGCAATCAGCCCCAGCATTTT. Translating gives CASSESGLFYSNQPQHF.

The chain carries TRBV7-2 and TRBJ2-7; TRBD1 matches at 7 bases. The CDR3 spans 15 residues. CDR1 is SGHTA and CDR2 is FQGNSA in the germline V gene. The junction had 16 bases not matched to a gene; V was cut back by 5 bases and J by 9 bases. The CDR3: CASSRTGTEHIGQYF. CDR3 in DNA: TGTGCCAGCAGCCGTACCGGGACAGAACATATCGGGCAGTACTTC.

CDR3 region: CAIFSGTGRYEQYF. CDR3 bases: TGTGCCATATTTTCCGGGACAGGACGTTACGAGCAGTACTTC. The J gene is TRBJ2-7, the V gene TRBV10-3, with 8 bases matching TRBD1. The V segment lost 9 bases and the J segment 4 bases; nucleotides outside the gene matches: 11. Germline V gene sequence: CDR1 ENHRY, CDR2 SYGVKD. The CDR3 extends over 14 amino acids.

The gene calls are TRBV5-1 and TRBJ1-4, with 7 bases lining up with TRBD1. The germline V gene encodes CDR1 SGHRS and CDR2 YFSETQ. V was clipped by 6 bases and J by 4 bases; unmatched bases: 9. This CDR3 region has 15 residues. CDR3: CASTRGTVSNEKLFF. The CDR3 nucleotides are TGCGCCAGCACCCGGGGGACAGTTAGTAATGAAAAACTGTTTTTT.